This is a list of T cell receptor beta chains from one sample in a study of human T cells and chemical hapten exposure. MiXCR, applied by TCRdb to the RACE reads, yields one record per CDR3 protein. This repertoire shows about 52,000 distinct CDR3 sequences, around a tenth found once; its top ten account for roughly a tenth. The sample here was whole blood, taken in connection with sensitization to the hapten diphenylcyclopropenone (DPC). These receptors were taken from a woman in her twenties or thirties with alopecia areata. Some clones in this sample may be carry-over from other donors' samples. The CDR3 runs from the conserved cysteine through the conserved F or W. The D gene is left open where the match is weak. Clone size is shown for a subset of rows, as once, few, many or a class of expanded clone.

len	v_gene	j_gene	abundance	d_gene	CDR3nt	CDR3aa
16	TRBV20-1	TRBJ2-7	NA	TRBD1	TGCAGTGCTAGAGATTCGGACAGGGCCCACTCCTACGAGCAGTACTTC	CSARDSDRAHSYEQYF
14	TRBV20-1	TRBJ1-5	many	TRBD1	TGCAGTGCTAACAGGGGAAATAGCAATCAGCCCCAGCATTTT	CSANRGNSNQPQHF
15	TRBV28	TRBJ2-5	few	TRBD1	TGTGCCAGCAGTTTAGGGGGAGAAGGGGGCGAGACCCAGTACTTC	CASSLGGEGGETQYF
12	TRBV29-1	TRBJ2-1	few	NA	TGCAGCGGTAACTGGGACACCAATGAGCAGTTCTTC	CSGNWDTNEQFF
15	TRBV12-3/TRBV12-4	TRBJ1-5	few	NA	TGTGCCAGCAGTTCACCCCTGGAGGTTAGTCAGCCCCAGCATTTT	CASSSPLEVSQPQHF
16	TRBV4-3	TRBJ2-3	NA	NA	TGCGCCAGCAGCGGGCGCAGGGGGGGCCTCACAGATACGCAGTATTTT	CASSGRRGGLTDTQYF
14	TRBV29-1	TRBJ1-1	NA	TRBD1	TGCAGCGTGGGACAGGGGGGGAGGAACACTGAAGCTTTCTTT	CSVGQGGRNTEAFF
19	TRBV6-2/TRBV6-3	TRBJ1-5	few	TRBD1	TGTGCCAGCAGTTCGAGAACGGACGGGACAGGGATAGGCAATCAGCCCCAGCATTTT	CASSSRTDGTGIGNQPQHF
13	TRBV27	TRBJ2-2	many	NA	TGTGCCAGCAGTTTAGGGAACACCGGGGAGCTGTTTTTT	CASSLGNTGELFF
15	TRBV6-1	TRBJ1-5	NA	NA	TGTGCCAGCAGTGAAATTGGGGTAGGAGGCCAGCCCCAGCATTTT	CASSEIGVGGQPQHF
16	TRBV29-1	TRBJ2-6	many	NA	TGCAGCGTTGAAATGACAGGCGAGTCTGGGGCCAACGTCCTGACTTTC	CSVEMTGESGANVLTF
15	TRBV5-1	TRBJ1-5	few	NA	TGCGCCAGCAGCTTAGTGCCCGATAGCAATCAGCCCCAGCATTTT	CASSLVPDSNQPQHF
15	TRBV20-1	TRBJ2-3	few	NA	TGCAGTGCTAGGGGCGGGGCCCGAAGCACAGATACGCAGTATTTT	CSARGGARSTDTQYF
17	TRBV9	TRBJ2-1	many	NA	TGTGCCAGCAGCGCACACCTTAGCGGTGACTCCTACAATGAGCAGTTCTTC	CASSAHLSGDSYNEQFF
14	TRBV6-1	TRBJ1-1	few	NA	TGTGCCAGCAGCGAGGGAGCTAGGAACACTGAAGCTTTCTTT	CASSEGARNTEAFF
17	TRBV20-1	TRBJ1-4	many	TRBD1	TGCAGTGCTAGAGACCCCCGACAGGGGGCGAAGGACGAAAAACTGTTTTTT	CSARDPRQGAKDEKLFF
16	TRBV5-6	TRBJ1-2	few	NA	TGTGCCAGCAGCTCCATCATCAGGGTAGCTAACTATGGCTACACCTTC	CASSSIIRVANYGYTF
19	TRBV3-2	TRBJ2-7	few	NA	TGTGCCAGCAGCCAAGACAGGGGGCGACGGTTTACCCTTTGTGTCGAGCAGTACTTC	CASSQDRGRRFTLCVEQYF
17	TRBV6-5	TRBJ2-6	many	TRBD1	TGTGCCAGCAGTTACGGGGACAGTCACTCTGGGGCCAACGTCCTGACTTTC	CASSYGDSHSGANVLTF
15	TRBV29-1	TRBJ2-3	NA	TRBD2	TGCAGCGTCACACCTCTAGCGGGGGGAACAGATACGCAGTATTTT	CSVTPLAGGTDTQYF
17	TRBV6-2/TRBV6-3	TRBJ2-2	NA	TRBD1	TGTGCCAGCAGTTATCGCCGGGACAGGGCGAACACCGGGGAGCTGTTTTTT	CASSYRRDRANTGELFF
16	TRBV6-5	TRBJ2-5	few	TRBD2	TGTGCCAGCGGAAGAGCGGGGGCCCAGTACCAAGAGACCCAGTACTTC	CASGRAGAQYQETQYF
16	TRBV7-2	TRBJ2-2	NA	NA	TGTGCCAGCAGCTTAATGATGGGGTTGGACACCGGGGAGCTGTTTTTT	CASSLMMGLDTGELFF
11	TRBV28	TRBJ1-3	few	NA	TGTGCCAGCAGTCTCCGAAACACCATATATTTT	CASSLRNTIYF
14	TRBV19	TRBJ2-7	NA	NA	TGTGCCAGTGGTGTGGACACGACCCCCTACGAGCAGTACTTC	CASGVDTTPYEQYF
16	TRBV4-3	TRBJ2-3	many	NA	TGCGCCAGCAGCCAAGAACCGGGAGCAAGCACAGATACGCAGTATTTT	CASSQEPGASTDTQYF
13	TRBV12-3/TRBV12-4	TRBJ1-1	NA	TRBD1	TGTGCCAGCAGTTATGTGGACAGGGCTGAAGCTTTCTTT	CASSYVDRAEAFF
14	TRBV12-3/TRBV12-4	TRBJ2-7	NA	TRBD2	TGTGCCAGCAGTGCCCTAGCGGGGGCCTACGAGCAGTACTTC	CASSALAGAYEQYF
14	TRBV7-7	TRBJ2-5	few	TRBD1	TGTGCCAGCAGCAAAGCAGGGGGCGCAGAGACCCAGTACTTC	CASSKAGGAETQYF
14	TRBV6-5	TRBJ2-1	many	NA	TGTGCCAGCAGTATGAGGGACTCCCGCAATGAGCAGTTCTTC	CASSMRDSRNEQFF
15	TRBV5-5	TRBJ1-1	few	TRBD1	TGTGCCAGCAGCCTATCCGGGACAGCCAACACTGAAGCTTTCTTT	CASSLSGTANTEAFF
14	TRBV7-2	TRBJ2-1	few	NA	TGTGCCAGCAGCTTAGGACGCTGGAACAATGAGCAGTTCTTC	CASSLGRWNNEQFF
14	TRBV24-1	TRBJ2-1	NA	NA	TGTGCCACCAGTGATTATCAACAGGGAGATGAGCAGTTCTTC	CATSDYQQGDEQFF
13	TRBV7-2	TRBJ1-6	NA	TRBD1	TGTGCCAGCAGCTCTGGACAGGCGGCACCCCTCCACTTT	CASSSGQAAPLHF
15	TRBV4-3	TRBJ2-3	once	TRBD2	TGCGCCAGCAGCCAAGGAGCGGGGCCTTGTCTGTCTCAGTATTTT	CASSQGAGPCLSQYF
12	TRBV28	TRBJ1-2	many	NA	TGTGCCAGCAGTTTAAGGGATCGTGGCTACACCTTC	CASSLRDRGYTF
13	TRBV2	TRBJ1-1	NA	NA	TGTGCCAGCCTCCGGGCCCATAACACTGAAGCTTTCTTT	CASLRAHNTEAFF
13	TRBV7-9	TRBJ2-7	few	NA	TGTGCCAGCAGCTCTCAGGACTCCTACGAGCAGTACTTC	CASSSQDSYEQYF
14	TRBV12-3/TRBV12-4	TRBJ1-5	NA	TRBD1	TGTGCCAGCAGTCGGGACAGGGCCAATCAGCCCCAGCATTTT	CASSRDRANQPQHF
12	TRBV6-5	TRBJ2-7	few	NA	TGTGCCAGCAGGGGGGGGGCCCACGAGCAGTACTTC	CASRGGAHEQYF
13	TRBV20-1	TRBJ2-1	few	NA	TGCAGTGCCCCACCGGGGGTCAACAATGAGCAGTTCTTC	CSAPPGVNNEQFF
14	TRBV20-1	TRBJ1-6	few	NA	TGCAGTGCTAGGATTCAGGGGTGGAATTCACCCCTCCACTTT	CSARIQGWNSPLHF
12	TRBV6-5	TRBJ1-6	many	NA	TGTGCCAGCAGTTATAGAAATTCACCCCTCCACTTT	CASSYRNSPLHF
13	TRBV20-1	TRBJ2-5	NA	NA	TGCAGTGCTAGTGGGGCCCTGGGGGAGACCCAGTACTTC	CSASGALGETQYF
16	TRBV20-1	TRBJ2-3	many	NA	TGCAGTGCTAGAGATATTACGGGGGCTAGCACAGATACGCAGTATTTT	CSARDITGASTDTQYF
16	TRBV4-1	TRBJ2-1	few	TRBD2	TGCGCCAGCAGCCAAACGGGACTAGCGGGGAACAATGAGCAGTTCTTC	CASSQTGLAGNNEQFF
14	TRBV28	TRBJ1-5	many	NA	TGTGCCAGCGGGGGGATCGGAGTAAATCAGCCCCAGCATTTT	CASGGIGVNQPQHF
11	TRBV7-3	TRBJ2-5	NA	NA	TGTGCCAGCGCCCTAGGGGAGACCCAGTACTTC	CASALGETQYF
18	TRBV20-1	TRBJ2-4	few	TRBD1	TGCAGTGCTAGAGATCGTAAGGGGGACAGATTAGCCAAAAACATTCAGTACTTC	CSARDRKGDRLAKNIQYF